These 13 T cell receptor beta chains originate from one sample sequenced in a study of blood T cell repertoires in COVID-19. Here immunoSEQ multiplex PCR was the method, and the copy in TCRdb shows in-frame clones only, minus some. This table has hundreds of thousands of clones, 87% appearing once. Sequencing was done on a sample of PBMCs or T cells enriched from blood (not recorded which). The origin of the receptors is a woman in her twenties or thirties with acute COVID-19.

The rearrangement uses TRBV28 and TRBJ2-2, with D perhaps TRBD1 (6 bases). CDR1 is MDHEN, CDR2 SYDVKM, per germline. The CDR3 spans 15 residues. V was clipped by 3 bases and J by 7 bases, with 15 bases between them. Here the CDR3 DNA reads TGTGCCAGCAGTTTCAGAGGGGGAGCGATCGGGGAGCTGTTTTTT. This codes for CASSFRGGAIGELFF.

The gene calls are TRBV9 and TRBJ2-3; no definite D call. CDR1 and CDR2 from the germline V gene are SGDLS and YYNGEE. V shed 4 bases and J shed 0 bases, with 9 bases lying between them. This CDR3 has 14 residues. This chain's CDR3 is CASSPSDSTDTQYF. The CDR3 DNA is TGTGCCAGCAGCCCCAGCGATAGCACAGATACGCAGTATTTT.

This clone was seen just once. V usage is TRBV28 and J usage is TRBJ1-3; a weak D match, TRBD1 (6 bases). The CDR3 is 15 residues long. V dropped 6 bases and J dropped 2 bases, with 14 bases sitting between them. Germline CDR1 MDHEN, CDR2 SYDVKM. This CDR3 reads CASRTGSSPGNTIYF. CDR3 nucleotide sequence: TGTGCCAGCAGAACAGGGAGCTCACCTGGAAACACCATATATTTT.

The count of this clone is one. The chain combines TRBV7-9 with TRBJ2-7; TRBD1 matches 9 bases. CDR3 length: 14 amino acids. Germline trimming cut 1 base from V and 4 bases from J; bases unmatched to any gene: 2. CDR1 and CDR2 from the germline V gene are SEHNR and FQNEAQ (reference sequence). The CDR3 DNA is TGTGCCAGCAGCTTAGTGGGACAGGGTTACGAGCAGTACTTC. Protein sequence: CASSLVGQGYEQYF.

This clone appeared a single time. The rearrangement joins TRBV27 to TRBJ1-1, with 7 bases fitting TRBD1. CDR1 and CDR2 (germline): MNHEY, SMNVEV (reference sequence). J was trimmed by 4 bases and V by 6 bases; bases with no gene match: 11. The CDR3 consists of 15 residues. CDR3 protein: CASSPGQEGSTEAFF. The CDR3 nucleotides read TGTGCCAGCAGCCCTGGACAGGAGGGGAGCACTGAAGCTTTCTTT.

This chain links TRBV5-1 with TRBJ2-7; TRBD1 matches at 8 bases. Trimming cost V 4 bases and J 2 bases; bases outside gene matches: 11. The CDR3 is 16 amino acids. Germline values: CDR1 SGHRS, CDR2 YFSETQ. The CDR3 protein is CASSERDRGGPYEQYF. As DNA, the CDR3 is TGCGCCAGCAGCGAAAGAGACAGGGGAGGACCCTACGAGCAGTACTTC.

The count of this clone is one. The chain is built from TRBV25-1 and TRBJ1-6; unclear D gene. Germline loops: CDR1 MGHDK, CDR2 SYGVNS. V dropped 11 bases and J dropped 5 bases, with 16 bases sitting between them. This CDR3 is 14 amino acids long. In DNA form, the CDR3 reads TGTGCCGTGGCCCACGGCGCGGATAATTCACCCCTCCACTTT. As protein: CAVAHGADNSPLHF.

The sample holds a few counts of this clone. This chain links TRBV19 with TRBJ1-3, with TRBD1 matching 8 bases. The ends lost 3 bases at V and 8 bases at J; junction bases unmatched: 6. The CDR3 has 14 residues. Germline V gives CDR1 LNHDA, CDR2 SQIVND (reference sequence). The CDR3 sequence is CASSILGTGDTIYF. The DNA for the CDR3 is TGTGCCAGTAGTATCCTCGGGACAGGTGACACCATATATTTT.

V gene TRBV10-3 combines with J gene TRBJ1-1; D is undetermined. The germline gives CDR1 ENHRY, CDR2 SYGVKD. Trimming shortened V by 4 bases and J by 4 bases, and 13 bases separated the two germline ends. CDR3 size: 14 residues. Here the CDR3 reads CAISGAGFGTEAFF. For the CDR3, the DNA is TGTGCCATCAGTGGGGCAGGTTTTGGCACTGAAGCTTTCTTT.

The V call is TRBV16, the J call TRBJ2-1; TRBD1 matches at 9 bases. Germline lookup yields CDR1 KGHSY and CDR2 FQNENV. The CDR3 has 16 residues. J gave up 8 bases and V 4 bases, and 12 bases lay outside the gene matches. The CDR3, as DNA: TGTGCCAGCAGCCCCACCGGGACAGGGACTTCCGATGAGCAGTTCTTC. It yields the protein CASSPTGTGTSDEQFF. Supplemented by reference TRBV16 and TRBJ2-1, the full variable domain reads GEEVAQTPKHLVRGEGQKAKLYCAPIKGHSYVFWYQQVLKNEFKFLISFQNENVFDETGMPKERFSAKCLPNSPCSLEIQATKLEDSAVYFCASSPTGTGTSDEQFFGPGTRLTVL.

J is TRBJ2-3 and V is TRBV5-4; TRBD1 might be the D (7 bases). The germline V gene has CDR1 SGHNT and CDR2 YYREEE (reference sequence). The CDR3 consists of 13 residues. V shed 5 bases and J shed 5 bases, with 12 bases lying between them. Here the CDR3 DNA reads TGTGCCAGCAGTAGTCAGGGGGGAGATACGCAGTATTTT. Amino acids: CASSSQGGDTQYF.

This rearrangement joins TRBV12-3 or TRBV12-4 to TRBJ1-4; no reliable D call. V gave up 4 bases and J gave up 8 bases, with 8 bases separating them. CDR3 length equals 12 residues. Written as DNA, the CDR3 is TGTGCCAGCAGTTACTATAGAGAAAAACTGTTTTTT. This codes for CASSYYREKLFF.

The V and J genes are TRBV7-8 and TRBJ2-7; 8 positions match TRBD2. Germline V gene lookup returns CDR1 SGHVS and CDR2 FQNEAQ. The length of the CDR3 is 13 residues. J gave up 8 bases and V 5 bases, and 8 bases lay outside the gene matches. CDR3 coding DNA: TGTGCCAGCAGCGCGGGGGGCCTAAAGAAGCAGTACTTC. Translation: CASSAGGLKKQYF.